What follows are 9 T cell receptor beta chains derived from one specimen sequenced in a study of cytomegalovirus exposure and HLA in healthy donors. The PCR used 60 Vbeta and 13 Jbeta primers. Method: immunoSEQ multiplex PCR; TCRdb's copy keeps in-frame clones and lacks some. The repertoire holds some 90,000 clones, with roughly 60% as singletons. The source material was PBMCs. The receptor source for this set is a boy younger than 18 in good health and CMV-seropositive.

J is TRBJ2-7 and V is TRBV30, with D possibly being TRBD2 (6 bases). Trimming pared 3 bases from V and 2 bases from J, leaving 17 bases between. Germline V gives CDR1 GTSNPN, CDR2 SVGIG (reference sequence). The CDR3 has 15 residues. This CDR3 is CAWSGGVGKAYEQYF. The CDR3 DNA reads as TGTGCCTGGAGCGGGGGAGTAGGGAAGGCCTACGAGCAGTACTTC.

The chain employs TRBV7-9 and TRBJ1-1; D remains ambiguous. Germline CDR1 SEHNR, CDR2 FQNEAQ (reference sequence). This CDR3 is built from 14 residues. V was pared by 2 bases and J by 4 bases, with 11 bases between. The CDR3: CASSLPIFGTEAFF. In DNA, the CDR3 is TGTGCCAGCAGCTTACCAATTTTCGGCACTGAAGCTTTCTTT.

This clone was counted a few times. The sample contains more than one DNA sequence encoding this CDR3. The gene calls are TRBV25-1 and TRBJ1-2, with a weak D call TRBD1 (6 bases). The length of the CDR3 is 12 residues. CDR1 is MGHDK and CDR2 is SYGVNS in the germline V gene. V lost 5 bases to trimming and J lost 6 bases, with 10 bases between them. In DNA, the CDR3 is TGTGCCAGCAGTTTCGACAGGCATGGCTACACCTTC. It specifies CASSFDRHGYTF.

The chain links TRBV5-1 to TRBJ2-3, with TRBD1 matching over 7 bases. After removal of 0 bases from V and 2 bases from J, the junction contained 3 bases not matched to a gene. In germline, CDR1 is SGHRS, CDR2 YFSETQ. The CDR3 has 15 amino acids. The CDR3 protein is CASSLEGAPTDTQYF. The CDR3 bases are TGCGCCAGCAGCTTGGAGGGGGCCCCCACAGATACGCAGTATTTT.

The chain carries TRBV19 and TRBJ2-1, with TRBD2 identical over 12 bases. This CDR3 spans 13 amino acids. J lost 9 bases, V lost 8 bases, and 5 bases had no gene match. Germline CDR1 is LNHDA and CDR2 is SQIVND (reference sequence). The CDR3 reads CASRLAGEGEQFF. In DNA, the CDR3 is TGTGCCAGTCGACTAGCGGGAGAAGGTGAGCAGTTCTTC.

The rearrangement uses TRBV4-3 and TRBJ2-2; tentative D call: TRBD1 (6 bases). Germline V CDR1 and CDR2: LGHNA, YSLEER. Trimming left V 4 bases short and J 7 bases short, with 19 bases between. The CDR3 has 16 residues. The DNA of the CDR3 is TGCGCCAGCAGCCCTGAGGGGGTACCTTTCATCGGGGAGCTGTTTTTT. Translation: CASSPEGVPFIGELFF.

This clone was detected only a few times. The gene calls are TRBV6-5 and TRBJ1-1; D ambiguous. Trimming took 5 bases from V and 1 from J, leaving 11 bases between them. Germline CDR1 and CDR2: MNHEY and SVGAGI. The CDR3 spans 14 residues. The chain's CDR3 is CASSQDRRNTEAFF. CDR3 coding DNA: TGTGCCAGCAGTCAGGATAGAAGGAACACTGAAGCTTTCTTT.

This sequence joins TRBV30 and TRBJ1-1; D gene unclear. Germline-derived CDR1 and CDR2 are GTSNPN and SVGIG (reference sequence). V lost 1 base and J 1 base, leaving 7 bases between the germline ends. This CDR3 is built from 13 residues. The CDR3 DNA is TGTGCCTGGAGTGAAGGGAGGAACACTGAAGCTTTCTTT. Its protein is CAWSEGRNTEAFF.

The CDR3 bases are TGTGCCAGTAGTATTGGGCACAATAGCAATCAGCCCCAGCATTTT. Translating gives CASSIGHNSNQPQHF. The chain links TRBV19 to TRBJ1-5, with no clear D. With 3 bases removed from V and 0 bases from J, the gap between germline ends came to 9 bases. CDR3 length equals 15 residues. CDR1 and CDR2 (germline): LNHDA, SQIVND (reference sequence).